This T cell receptor beta chain appears in the sequencing data of a study of T cells expressing NK-cell markers. Background on the study: Seven of the eight sequenced donors were classified as HCMV-seropositive, and one was classified as seronegative. Study-level results: The same clonotypes also predominated in the CD3+CD56-NKG2C+ fraction of several donors.

Notes on this clonotype: As yet, its antigen is unknown.

The CDR3 spans 11 residues. Synthesis of TCR beta cDNA relied on 5'RACE template switching carrying UMIs. TCRdb reprocessed the 5' RACE reads; each CDR3 protein has one entry and no DNA is given. In total, the table holds about half a million distinct CDR3 sequences. This receptor was obtained from a woman between 50 and 59 years old in good health. The chain joins TRBV12-3 or TRBV12-4 to TRBJ2-1. The specimen was blood T cells: a sorted CD56 or NKG2C T cell subset, CD4+ or CD8+ T cells, or bulk PBMC T cells (not recorded which). CDR3 amino acids: CASSNRNEQFF.